Sequencing of this T cell receptor (beta chain) was carried out in a study of shared clonotypes between healthy human individuals. Overall study results and limits: Estimated clonotype richness was generally higher in naive than memory subsets.

Only in-frame clones appear in the TCRdb table, and some are missing; sequencing was by immunoSEQ multiplex PCR. The sample has approximately 2,000,000 clones, around 92% seen once. Worth noting for this clone: What it binds is unknown.

Material: naive CD4+ T cells from PBMCs. The subset was: CD45RA+ positively selected. The origin of this receptor is a man aged 18 to 29 in good health. Some clones in this sample may be carry-over from other donors' samples.

CDR3 sequence reads: CASSLEGQGASEAFF. The CDR3, as DNA: TGCGCCAGCAGCTTGGAGGGACAGGGGGCATCTGAAGCTTTCTTT. J is TRBJ1-1 and V is TRBV5-1; TRBD1 aligns across 12 bases. Germline CDR1 reads SGHRS; CDR2 reads YFSETQ. The J segment lost 6 bases and the V segment lost 0 bases, leaving 3 bases of the junction unmatched. The CDR3 extends over 15 amino acids.